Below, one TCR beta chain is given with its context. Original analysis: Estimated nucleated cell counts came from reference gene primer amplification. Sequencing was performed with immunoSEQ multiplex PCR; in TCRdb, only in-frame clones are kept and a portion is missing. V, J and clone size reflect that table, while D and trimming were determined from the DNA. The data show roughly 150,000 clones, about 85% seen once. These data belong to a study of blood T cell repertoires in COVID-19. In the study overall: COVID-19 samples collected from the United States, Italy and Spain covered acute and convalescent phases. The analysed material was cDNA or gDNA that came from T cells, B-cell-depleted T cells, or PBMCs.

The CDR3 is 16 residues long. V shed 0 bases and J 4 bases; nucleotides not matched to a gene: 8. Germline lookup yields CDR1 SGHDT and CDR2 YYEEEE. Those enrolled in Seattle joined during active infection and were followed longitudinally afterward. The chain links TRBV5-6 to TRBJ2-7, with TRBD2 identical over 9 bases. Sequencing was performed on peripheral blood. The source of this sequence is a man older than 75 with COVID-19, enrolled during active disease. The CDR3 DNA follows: TGTGCCAGCAGCTTGGGGGGCGGGGGGGCCAGGTACGAGCAGTACTTC. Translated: CASSLGGGGARYEQYF.